This entry concerns a single T cell receptor (beta chain). Its target is not known. Trimming removed 6 bases at V and 8 bases at J, with 11 bases between. The germline CDR1 and CDR2 sequences are MNHEY and SVGAGI. This CDR3 region has 12 residues. Clones were read by immunoSEQ multiplex PCR, and TCRdb kept only the in-frame ones, dropping some. Altogether roughly 530,000 clones are present, about 96% being singletons, with the ten largest covering about 0.064%. The sample originates from a study of shared clonotypes between healthy human individuals. Study results and caveats: Having only a few donors restricted how much genetic and exposure-history diversity was captured.

The rearrangement uses TRBV6-5 and TRBJ2-1, with a possible D match to TRBD2 (6 bases). This receptor was taken from a young woman in good health. Material for sequencing was naive CD4+ T cells sorted from blood. This sample's subset: CD45RA+ positively selected. The CDR3 loop is CASSGSGYEQFF. The DNA for the CDR3 is TGTGCCAGCAGCGGGAGTGGGTATGAGCAGTTCTTC.